This T cell receptor (beta chain) was identified during a study of response to subunit inactivated influenza vaccine. Germline V gene data show CDR1 as MGHRA and CDR2 as YSYEKL. The CDR3 runs to 20 residues. Deletions cut 1 base from V and 4 bases from J, with 26 bases between. With respect to this clonotype: The antigen is unknown.

TCRdb passed the RT-PCR reads through MiXCR, listing each CDR3 protein once. The table lists more than 600,000 distinct CDR3 sequences, less than 20% of them singletons. Regarding the study as a whole: The authors offered the suggestion that each seasonal influenza vaccination recruits few new T cells.

The sequencing here drew on PBMCs from blood, taken more than 4 days after vaccination. The receptor comes from a man aged 50-59 years who received an inactivated influenza vaccine. The chain is built from TRBV4-1 and TRBJ2-1, with D perhaps TRBD2 (6 bases). The CDR3 nucleotides are TGCGCCAGCAGCCAAGTTCCCCAAATTTTCCGAGCGGGTGAATACAATGAGCAGTTCTTC. Translating gives CASSQVPQIFRAGEYNEQFF.